The present TCR beta chain was sequenced within a study of cytomegalovirus exposure and HLA in healthy donors. Study-wide results and caveats: A later analysis linked a missense DCLRE1C variant to TCR beta V- and J-gene trimming.

This clone showed up just a few times. The antigen is not known. Trimming cost V 1 base and J 4 bases, with 14 bases left between them. Looked up from germline, CDR1 is MDHEN and CDR2 is SYDVKM. This CDR3 spans 15 amino acids. The PCR used 60 Vbeta and 13 Jbeta primers. In the study's own analysis: An analysis that came later counted roughly 80 million unique TCR beta chains, approximately 12 million shared. Assay used: immunoSEQ multiplex PCR; TCRdb lists only in-frame clones, some missing. V, J and clone size are those of that table, while D and trimming were read from the DNA. This sample has around 140,000 clones, with around 9.7% found just once.

The chain uses TRBV28 and TRBJ2-7; TRBD2 might be the D (6 bases). This sequence was found in a man between 45 and 60 years old in good health and CMV-seronegative. Sequenced sample: PBMCs. This CDR3 reads CASSLYGGAGYEQYF. CDR3 bases: TGTGCCAGCAGTTTATATGGAGGGGCGGGGTACGAGCAGTACTTC.